Below, 26 T cell receptor beta chains from the same sample are listed, as sequenced in a study of CD8 T cells in ankylosing spondylitis. TCRdb re-analysed the 5' RACE reads in MiXCR, keeping a single row per CDR3 protein. Of roughly 120,000 distinct CDR3 sequences listed, approximately 15% are singletons. Sequencing was done on a sample of blood, either unsorted or a sorted T cell fraction (not recorded which). All receptors come from a female donor with ankylosing spondylitis or in good health (not recorded which).

Details on this clonotype: Since a much larger clone is just one base distant, this may be a read error. This sequence joins TRBV7-7 and TRBJ2-1; 9 nucleotides match TRBD2. This CDR3 is built from 13 residues. Germline assignment: CDR1 SSHAT and CDR2 FNYEAQ (reference sequence). This chain's CDR3 is CASSLAGANGQFF. The CDR3 DNA sequence: TGTGCTAGCAGCTTAGCGGGGGCGAATGGGCAGTTCTTC.

A few counts support this clonotype. This chain connects TRBV27 to TRBJ2-7, with 13 bases aligning to TRBD2. The CDR3 runs to 16 residues. After removal of 4 bases from V and 5 bases from J, the junction contained 8 bases not matched to a gene. The V gene's germline CDR1 is MNHEY and CDR2 SMNVEV (reference sequence). CDR3 residues: CASSSTSGRARDEQYF. The CDR3 coding sequence is TGTGCCAGCAGTTCCACTAGCGGGAGGGCCCGGGACGAGCAGTACTTC.

This clonotype appeared many times. The chain joins TRBV5-6 to TRBJ2-7; D is unresolved. CDR3 length: 15 residues. From germline, CDR1 is SGHDT and CDR2 YYEEEE. V gave up 0 bases and J gave up 6 bases, with 16 bases separating them. The CDR3 nucleotides are TGTGCCAGCAGCTTGGGGAGTACAAGCCGTGGCGAGCAGTACTTC. Its translation: CASSLGSTSRGEQYF. Full variable domain (remainder filled in from reference TRBV5-6 and TRBJ2-7): DAGVTQSPTHLIKTRGQQVTLRCSPKSGHDTVSWYQQALGQGPQFIFQYYEEEERQRGNFPDRFSGHQFPNYSSELNVNALLLGDSALYLCASSLGSTSRGEQYFGPGTRLTVT.

The rearrangement uses TRBV30 and TRBJ2-1; D gene ambiguous. Germline CDR1 GTSNPN, CDR2 SVGIG (reference sequence). V lost 3 bases to trimming and J lost 4 bases, with 13 bases between them. The CDR3 is 14 amino acids. For the CDR3, the DNA is TGTGCCTGGAGCCCACAACGGCCTTACAATGAGCAGTTCTTC. It is translated as CAWSPQRPYNEQFF. The full variable domain, completed using reference TRBV30 and TRBJ2-1, is SQTIHQWPATLVQPVGSPLSLECTVEGTSNPNLYWYRQAAGRGLQLLFYSVGIGQISSEVPQNLSASRPQDRQFILSSKKLLLSDSGFYLCAWSPQRPYNEQFFGPGTRLTVL.

This clonotype has ten or more counts. J is TRBJ2-3 and V is TRBV27, with D possibly matching TRBD2 (5 bases). Per germline, CDR1 MNHEY and CDR2 SMNVEV (reference sequence). There are 20 residues in the CDR3. The ends were cut back, 0 bases at V and 2 bases at J, with 24 bases in the middle. As DNA, the CDR3 is TGTGCCAGCAGTTTATCGCCCCCCGGGTGGGTAGCGACGATCACAGATACGCAGTATTTT. Encoded protein: CASSLSPPGWVATITDTQYF.

This clonotype was counted between two and nine times. This sequence joins TRBV7-2 and TRBJ2-7, with a tentative D call TRBD2 (6 bases). Trimming removed 4 bases at V and 3 bases at J, with 10 bases between. Germline V gene lookup returns CDR1 SGHTA and CDR2 FQGNSA. The CDR3 runs to 13 residues. CDR3 amino acids: CASSYGGDYEQYF. The CDR3 coding sequence is TGTGCCAGCAGCTACGGGGGAGACTACGAGCAGTACTTC.

This clonotype was seen repeatedly, ten times or more. CDR3 in amino acids: CASSRYRTSVEQYF. In DNA form, the CDR3 reads TGTGCCAGCAGTCGATATCGGACTAGCGTCGAGCAGTACTTC. The chain has TRBV12-3 or TRBV12-4 and TRBJ2-7, with 9 bases lining up with TRBD2. This CDR3 comprises 14 residues. Trimming at V came to 5 bases and at J to 6 bases, leaving 8 bases not matched to a gene.

The chain combines TRBV14 with TRBJ2-1; 8 bases line up with TRBD2. Germline CDR1 reads SGHDN; CDR2 reads FVKESK. The junction had 11 bases not matched to a gene; V was cut back by 4 bases and J by 9 bases. CDR3 length: 15 amino acids. DNA of the CDR3: TGTGCCAGCAGCCGACTTGCGGGAGGCCTCGGTGAGCAGTTCTTC. It specifies CASSRLAGGLGEQFF.

This clonotype has more than one count but fewer than ten. The rearrangement uses TRBV6-4 and TRBJ2-1; tentative D call: TRBD1 (6 bases). CDR1 is MRHNA and CDR2 is SNTAGT in the germline V gene. The CDR3 runs 16 residues. Deletions cut 2 bases from V and 0 bases from J, with 11 bases between. In DNA form, the CDR3 reads TGTGCCAGCAGTGACCGGACAGTAAGCTCCTACAATGAGCAGTTCTTC. As protein: CASSDRTVSSYNEQFF.

This clonotype was recorded at least ten times. This sequence joins TRBV9 and TRBJ2-3; 8 bases map to TRBD1. From germline, CDR1 is SGDLS and CDR2 YYNGEE. The CDR3 is 15 amino acids. Losses at the gene ends were 3 bases for V and 3 bases for J; bases not matched to a gene: 6. In DNA, the CDR3 is TGTGCCAGCAGCGCCCGGGACAGGTATACAGATACGCAGTATTTT. This sequence encodes CASSARDRYTDTQYF.

With respect to this clonotype: The junction shows a germline mismatch at one end, possibly a read error. The chain joins TRBV20-1 to TRBJ2-6, with TRBD1 as a possible D gene (5 bases). This CDR3 is 11 amino acids long. The V gene's germline CDR1 is DFQATT and CDR2 SNEGSKA (reference sequence). The CDR3 coding sequence is TGCAGTGCTTATGGGGCCAACGTCCTGGCTTTC. Amino acids: CSAYGANVLAF.

This clonotype was picked up a small number of times. This rearrangement joins TRBV5-1 to TRBJ2-4; the D gene is possibly TRBD1 (6 bases). Trimming stripped 6 bases from V and 3 bases from J, with 16 bases between. CDR3 size: 15 residues. Germline lookup yields CDR1 SGHRS and CDR2 YFSETQ. For the CDR3, the DNA is TGCGCCAGCACTCTCGATGGGGGACACAAAAACATTCAGTACTTC. Its protein product is CASTLDGGHKNIQYF.

This clonotype turned up a few times. The chain couples TRBV5-1 to TRBJ2-5; TRBD1 is a possible D gene (6 bases). Trimming removed 2 bases at V and 0 bases at J, with 20 bases between. The CDR3 consists of 18 residues. Germline assignment: CDR1 SGHRS and CDR2 YFSETQ. The DNA for the CDR3 is TGCGCCAGCAGCTTCCCAACGGGACATACGACGTACCAAGAGACCCAGTACTTC. Amino acids: CASSFPTGHTTYQETQYF.

This clonotype was recorded at least ten times. This sequence joins TRBV28 and TRBJ2-7; 7 positions agree with TRBD1. This CDR3 comprises 14 residues. Germline values: CDR1 MDHEN, CDR2 SYDVKM. Losses at the gene ends were 6 bases for V and 0 bases for J; bases not matched to a gene: 5. The CDR3 region is CASSIQGTSYEQYF. The CDR3 DNA reads TGTGCCAGCAGCATACAGGGGACCTCCTACGAGCAGTACTTC.

There are many counts of this clonotype. The V gene is TRBV15, the J gene TRBJ2-1; TRBD1 might be the D (6 bases). This CDR3 region has 14 residues. V lost 3 bases, J lost 5 bases, and 11 bases lay in between. Germline V gives CDR1 LNHNV, CDR2 YYDKDF (reference sequence). Written as DNA, the CDR3 is TGTGCCACCAGCAGGGTACAGGGAAACAATGAGCAGTTCTTC. Its translation is CATSRVQGNNEQFF.

The chain recombines TRBV20-1 with TRBJ1-1; no definite D call. This CDR3 is 15 amino acids long. Germline V gene data show CDR1 as DFQATT and CDR2 as SNEGSKA (reference sequence). The CDR3 region is CNAEDRTPRNTEAFF. CDR3 coding DNA: TGCAATGCAGAGGATCGGACTCCGAGGAACACTGAAGCTTTCTTT.

The V call is TRBV3-1, the J call TRBJ2-5, with 10 bases matching TRBD2. The CDR3 consists of 16 residues. Germline V gene data show CDR1 as LGHDT and CDR2 as YNNKEL (reference sequence). With 3 bases clipped from V and 3 bases from J, the junction kept 7 bases outside the gene matches. Written as DNA, the CDR3 is TGTGCCAGCAGCCATTTAGCGGGGGGTCTTAAAGAGACCCAGTACTTC. Translating it yields CASSHLAGGLKETQYF.

This clonotype appeared a few times. The chain is built from TRBV2 and TRBJ2-1; 12 bases agree with TRBD2. Germline-derived CDR1 and CDR2 are SNHLY and FYNNEI. V shed 4 bases and J 9 bases; nucleotides not matched to a gene: 7. The CDR3 has 15 amino acids. CDR3 region: CASSARTSGTGEQFF. The CDR3 DNA follows: TGTGCCAGCAGTGCTCGGACTAGCGGGACCGGTGAGCAGTTCTTC.

This clonotype was detected only a few times. This chain uses TRBV7-9 with TRBJ1-5, with 7 bases fitting TRBD1. The V and J ends lost 5 bases and 3 bases, in that order; junction bases with no gene match: 4. Germline V gives CDR1 SEHNR, CDR2 FQNEAQ (reference sequence). The CDR3 contains 14 residues. The CDR3 coding sequence is TGTGCCAGCAGCCCGGGACAGCTCAATCAGCCCCAGCATTTT. It specifies CASSPGQLNQPQHF.

The rearrangement links TRBV20-1 to TRBJ2-3; weak D call: TRBD2 (6 bases). The CDR3 consists of 12 residues. V gave up 3 bases and J gave up 11 bases, with 15 bases separating them. CDR1 is DFQATT and CDR2 is SNEGSKA in the germline V gene (reference sequence). The CDR3 nucleotides read TGCAGTGCTAGGAGCCCCACTAGCCAGCAGTATTTT. Its protein product is CSARSPTSQQYF.

This clonotype was picked up many times. The rearrangement uses TRBV6-5 and TRBJ1-2, with 7 bases lining up with TRBD1. Germline lookup yields CDR1 MNHEY and CDR2 SVGAGI. This CDR3 has 13 amino acids. V gave up 0 bases and J gave up 6 bases; unmatched junction bases: 1. CDR3 region: CASSYSTGHGYTF. As DNA, the CDR3 is TGTGCCAGCAGTTACTCGACAGGGCATGGCTACACCTTC.

This clonotype was picked up many times. The rearrangement links TRBV20-1 to TRBJ1-6; D is ambiguous. CDR3 length: 16 amino acids. Germline-derived CDR1 and CDR2 are DFQATT and SNEGSKA (reference sequence). V was clipped by 6 bases and J by 2 bases, with 17 bases between them. CDR3 residues: CSAPTGGATYNSPLHF. DNA for the CDR3: TGCAGTGCACCCACGGGCGGAGCCACCTATAATTCACCCCTCCACTTT.

This clonotype was counted only a few times. The chain couples TRBV5-1 to TRBJ2-5, with 8 bases identical to TRBD1. This CDR3 has 15 residues. V lost 4 bases and J lost 2; bases outside the gene matches: 7. The germline CDR1 and CDR2 sequences are SGHRS and YFSETQ. CDR3 sequence reads: CASSRGRGLQETQYF. CDR3 bases: TGCGCCAGCAGCCGAGGCAGGGGGCTACAAGAGACCCAGTACTTC. Looking up the rest from reference TRBV5-1 and TRBJ2-5 gives the full variable domain: KAGVTQTPRYLIKTRGQQVTLSCSPISGHRSVSWYQQTPGQGLQFLFEYFSETQRNKGNFPGRFSGRQFSNSRSEMNVSTLELGDSALYLCASSRGRGLQETQYFGPGTRLLVL.

This rearrangement joins TRBV12-3 or TRBV12-4 to TRBJ1-5, with D possibly matching TRBD1 (5 bases). The CDR3 is made up of 16 amino acids. Trimming shortened V by 5 bases and J by 0 bases, and 14 bases separated the two germline ends. The CDR3 nucleotides read TGTGCCAGCAGTCCTAGGACGGGGGTTAGCAATCAGCCCCAGCATTTT. Translating gives CASSPRTGVSNQPQHF.

This clonotype was detected ten times or more. CDR3 region: CSAGKQSFLETQYF. In DNA form, the CDR3 reads TGCAGTGCTGGAAAACAGAGTTTTCTTGAGACCCAGTACTTC. The chain employs TRBV20-1 and TRBJ2-5; no clear D gene. The germline V and J ends were trimmed by 5 bases and 5 bases, with 18 bases remaining between them. The CDR3 consists of 14 residues. Germline V gene data show CDR1 as DFQATT and CDR2 as SNEGSKA (reference sequence).

This clonotype came up a few times. V usage is TRBV12-3 or TRBV12-4 and J usage is TRBJ1-5; D not certain. The CDR3 runs 13 residues. V was trimmed by 6 bases and J by 7 bases, leaving 13 bases between them. The CDR3 DNA reads TGTGCCAGCAGCCCTGACGGTGGGCAGCCCCAGCATTTT. Its translation is CASSPDGGQPQHF.